This TCR beta chain was found in a study of CD8 T cells in ankylosing spondylitis. Findings and limits, study-wide: Seemingly distinctive of ankylosing spondylitis blood was a TCR beta motif formed by eight highly homologous variants. Disease-linked clones were reportedly significantly enriched in matched ankylosing spondylitis synovial fluid. Clones linked to disease, bearing a CD8+ phenotype, were relatively rare in peripheral blood. Earlier work had already found some motif variants in reactive arthritis synovial fluid and blood.

Quantitative 5'-RACE with molecular barcodes generated TCR beta libraries. Each CDR3 protein gets one entry after TCRdb re-called the 5' RACE reads with MiXCR. Of fewer than 650,000 distinct CDR3 sequences listed, about 13% are singletons. CDR1 is SEHNR and CDR2 is FQNEAQ in the germline V gene (reference sequence). Trimming pared 1 base from V and 6 bases from J, leaving 13 bases between. This CDR3 has 15 amino acids. Comments on this clonotype: The antigen is not known.

The receptor was isolated from a male donor with ankylosing spondylitis. The J gene is TRBJ2-1, the V gene TRBV7-9; possibly TRBD1 for D (5 bases). Sequencing was carried out using blood, either unsorted or a sorted T cell fraction (not recorded which). This CDR3 reads CASSLGHTGSNEQFF. The CDR3 region has the DNA TGTGCCAGCAGCTTAGGCCACACAGGTTCCAATGAGCAGTTCTTC.